These 11 T cell receptor beta chains were all obtained from the same sample, sequenced in a study of control samples from healthy donors and cancer patients. Here immunoSEQ multiplex PCR was the method, and the copy in TCRdb shows in-frame clones only, minus some. The sample gives about 100,000 clones, more than 90% of which show up once; about 2.9% is in the top ten. Sequenced input: blood. These receptor sequences come from a human donor in good health. The donor label of this sample is uncertain.

This chain joins TRBV6-5 and TRBJ1-3; D is ambiguous. Trimming removed 8 bases at V and 0 bases at J, with 8 bases between. From germline, CDR1 is MNHEY and CDR2 SVGAGI. There are 13 residues in the CDR3. CDR3 sequence reads: CASRWFSGNTIYF. The CDR3 DNA sequence: TGTGCCAGCCGTTGGTTCTCTGGAAACACCATATATTTT.

By sample share, this clone is medium-sized (0.01 to 0.1%). The chain uses TRBV6-1 and TRBJ2-7; D remains unclear. CDR1 is MNHNS and CDR2 is SASEGT in the germline V gene. This CDR3 contains 12 residues. Trimming left V 2 bases short and J 5 bases short, with 7 bases between. CDR3: CASSESRDEQYV. Here the CDR3 DNA reads TGTGCCAGCAGTGAAAGTAGGGACGAGCAGTACGTC.

This chain links TRBV19 with TRBJ1-5; D remains unclear. Trimming pared 8 bases from V and 7 bases from J, leaving 12 bases between. The CDR3 contains 12 residues. Germline V lookup: CDR1 LNHDA, CDR2 SQIVND (reference sequence). The CDR3 DNA reads as TGTGCCAGTGCCTGGCGGGGACAGCCCCAGCATTTT. Its translation is CASAWRGQPQHF.

In DNA form, the CDR3 reads TGTGCCACCAGGGACAGGTCAAGCACTGAAGCTTTCTTT. This codes for CATRDRSSTEAFF. The chain combines TRBV24-1 with TRBJ1-1, with TRBD1 identical over 7 bases. The CDR3 consists of 13 residues. V shed 7 bases, J shed 4 bases, and the junction held 5 bases outside the gene matches. Germline V lookup: CDR1 KGHDR, CDR2 SFDVKD.

The gene calls are TRBV7-9 and TRBJ2-2; D gene unclear. From germline, CDR1 is SEHNR and CDR2 FQNEAQ (reference sequence). The CDR3 consists of 16 residues. Trimming took 2 bases from V and 0 from J, leaving 10 bases between them. DNA of the CDR3: TGTGCCAGCAGCTTACTGGCCGGATCGAACACCGGGGAGCTGTTTTTT. The encoded protein is CASSLLAGSNTGELFF.

As concerns this clone: One end of the junction does not line up with germline, which may come from a read error. The genes are TRBV6-5 and TRBJ1-2; unclear D gene. The CDR3 sequence is 14 residues long. Germline V lookup: CDR1 MNHEY, CDR2 SVGAGI. The CDR3 is CASSYSPEVYGHTF. The CDR3 DNA reads TGTGCCAGCAGTTACTCGCCCGAGGTCTATGGCCACACCTTC.

The chain couples TRBV2 to TRBJ1-4; 9 positions agree with TRBD1. The V and J ends lost 6 bases and 8 bases, in that order; junction bases with no gene match: 1. The germline V gene encodes CDR1 SNHLY and CDR2 FYNNEI. The CDR3 is made up of 12 amino acids. The CDR3 DNA is TGTGCCAGCAGGGACAGGGGAGAAAAACTGTTTTTT. Translated: CASRDRGEKLFF.

V gene TRBV6-6 combines with J gene TRBJ1-1; unclear D gene. V was shortened by 3 bases and J by 11 bases, with 19 bases between the two germline ends. CDR1 MNHNY and CDR2 SVGAGI come from the germline V gene (reference sequence). There are 14 residues in the CDR3. The DNA of the CDR3 is TGTGCCAGCAGTTATTACCGACGCCCAACTGGGGCTTTCTTT. Its translation: CASSYYRRPTGAFF.

This chain joins TRBV6-2 or TRBV6-3 and TRBJ2-4; D gene uncertain. The CDR3 extends over 13 amino acids. From germline, CDR1 is MNHEY and CDR2 SVGEGT. The V end was cut by 2 bases, the J end by 7 bases, with 9 bases between. In nucleotides, the CDR3 is TGTGCCAGCAGTTACAGGGTGGAGAACATTCAGTACTTC. Its translation: CASSYRVENIQYF.

V usage is TRBV24-1 and J usage is TRBJ2-5; TRBD2 agrees at 8 bases. V was clipped by 3 bases and J by 1 base; unmatched bases: 6. Per germline, CDR1 KGHDR and CDR2 SFDVKD. The CDR3 is 16 amino acids. The CDR3 DNA sequence: TGTGCCACCAGTGATCCCCCAACTAGCGGCCAAGAGACCCAGTACTTC. Its translation is CATSDPPTSGQETQYF.

The CDR3 loop reads CASSYERRQSFMNTEAFF. In DNA, the CDR3 is TGTGCCAGCAGTTATGAGAGGAGACAGTCCTTCATGAACACTGAAGCTTTCTTT. The V gene is TRBV6-2 or TRBV6-3, the J gene TRBJ1-1; D is possibly TRBD1 (5 bases). Trimming pared 3 bases from V and 0 bases from J, leaving 20 bases between. Germline V gene data show CDR1 as MNHEY and CDR2 as SVGEGT. There are 18 residues in the CDR3.